This T cell receptor (beta chain) was sequenced in a study of blood T cell repertoires in COVID-19. For the study at large: The United States, Italy and Spain provided the acute and convalescent COVID-19 samples. Sources were T cells, B-cell-depleted T cells, or PBMCs; the material itself was cDNA or gDNA.

Per the study methods: Scientists estimated how many nucleated cells there were by amplifying reference gene primers. Measured with immunoSEQ multiplex PCR; TCRdb has only the in-frame clones, and not every one. V, J and clone size reflect that table, while D and trimming were determined from the DNA. The sample consists of some 44,000 clones, roughly 92% of them appearing once. V dropped 5 bases and J dropped 0; count of bases not matched to a gene: 16. Per germline, CDR1 MDHEN and CDR2 SYDVKM. CDR3 length: 19 residues. This chain connects TRBV28 to TRBJ2-7; 10 nucleotides line up with TRBD1. Sequencing was performed on peripheral blood. The receptor's source is a man between 50 and 59 years old with active COVID-19. CDR3 sequence: CASSARVGDRGYSSYEQYF. The DNA of the CDR3 is TGTGCCAGCAGTGCCCGGGTTGGGGACAGGGGCTATAGCTCCTACGAGCAGTACTTC.